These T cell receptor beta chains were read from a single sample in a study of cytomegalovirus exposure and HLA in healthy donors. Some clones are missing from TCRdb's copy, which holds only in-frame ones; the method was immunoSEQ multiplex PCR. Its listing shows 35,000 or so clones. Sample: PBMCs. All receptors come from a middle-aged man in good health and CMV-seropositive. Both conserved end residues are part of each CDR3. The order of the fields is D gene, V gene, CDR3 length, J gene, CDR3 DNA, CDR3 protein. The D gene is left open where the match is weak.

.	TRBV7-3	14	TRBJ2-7	TGTGCCAGCAGGAACGCGGGACCCATGGGCGAGCAGTACTTC	CASRNAGPMGEQYF
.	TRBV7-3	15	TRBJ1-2	TGTGCCAGCAGCCCGATTGGGGGGAAATTGGATGGCTACACCTTC	CASSPIGGKLDGYTF
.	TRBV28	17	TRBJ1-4	TGTGCCAGCAGTTTATTGGGAGGTACTGGAACTAATGAAAAACTGTTTTTT	CASSLLGGTGTNEKLFF
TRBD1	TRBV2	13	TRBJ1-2	TGTGCCAGCAGCTCACAGGGGCTGGGTGGCTACACCTTC	CASSSQGLGGYTF
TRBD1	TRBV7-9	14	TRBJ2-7	TGTGCCAGCAGCCGACAGGGGGAGATTGGCGAGCAGTACTTC	CASSRQGEIGEQYF
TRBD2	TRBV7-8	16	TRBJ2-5	TGTGCCAGCAGCTTAGGTTCCCCTAGCGGACAAGAGACCCAGTACTTC	CASSLGSPSGQETQYF
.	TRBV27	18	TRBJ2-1	TGTGCCAGCAGTTTATCGTTCGCCGGCCCTAGCTCCTACAATGAGCAGTTCTTC	CASSLSFAGPSSYNEQFF
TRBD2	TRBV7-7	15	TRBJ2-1	TGTGCTAGCAGCTTAGGACTAGCGGGAGTTACTGAGCAGTTCTTC	CASSLGLAGVTEQFF
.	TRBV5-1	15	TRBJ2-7	TGCGCCAGCAGCTTCTTGGCTAGCGAGGCCTACGAGCAGTACTTC	CASSFLASEAYEQYF
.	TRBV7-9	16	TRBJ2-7	TGTGCCAGCAGCCCCCCCCCGGACTGGTTAGCCTACGAGCAGTACTTC	CASSPPPDWLAYEQYF
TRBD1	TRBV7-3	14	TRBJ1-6	TGTGCCAGCAGCTTACGACAGGGTGATTCACCCCTCCACTTT	CASSLRQGDSPLHF
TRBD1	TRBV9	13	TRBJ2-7	TGTGCCAGCAGCGCCGGGACAGGGGGCGAGCAGTACTTC	CASSAGTGGEQYF
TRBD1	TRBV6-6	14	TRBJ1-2	TGTGCCAGCAGTTACACGCCGACAGGGGCCGGCTACACCTTC	CASSYTPTGAGYTF
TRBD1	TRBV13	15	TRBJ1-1	TGTGCCAGCAGCCACCTCGGGACAGGGGACACTGAAGCTTTCTTT	CASSHLGTGDTEAFF
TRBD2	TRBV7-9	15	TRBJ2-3	TGTGCCAGCAGCCCTCTAGCGGGAGTTACAGATACGCAGTATTTT	CASSPLAGVTDTQYF
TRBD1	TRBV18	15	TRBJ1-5	TGTGCCAGCTCACCAGGAGGACAGGGCAATCAGCCCCAGCATTTT	CASSPGGQGNQPQHF
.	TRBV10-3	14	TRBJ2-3	TGTGCCACCCTTAGGGGGGAGGGCCACCATACGCAGTATTTT	CATLRGEGHHTQYF
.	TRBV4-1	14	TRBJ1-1	TGCGCCAGCAGCGGCGGGGGGGGTGACCTTCCGGCTTTCTTT	CASSGGGGDLPAFF
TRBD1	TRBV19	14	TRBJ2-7	TGTGCCAGTAGTAGGGCAGGGGGCAGGTACGAGCAGTACTTC	CASSRAGGRYEQYF
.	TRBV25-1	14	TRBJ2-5	TGTGCCAGCAGTGAATCGCAGCTGCGGGAGACCCAGTACTTC	CASSESQLRETQYF
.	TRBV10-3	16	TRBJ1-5	TGTGCCATCAGTGAGGGAACAGATTATAGCAATCAGCCCCAGCATTTT	CAISEGTDYSNQPQHF
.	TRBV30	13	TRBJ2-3	TGTGCCTGGAGTGTAGGAGCGGGAGATACGCAGTATTTT	CAWSVGAGDTQYF
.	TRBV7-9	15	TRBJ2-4	TGTGCCAGCAGCCGCCCCACTGGAGCCAAAAACATTCAGTACTTC	CASSRPTGAKNIQYF
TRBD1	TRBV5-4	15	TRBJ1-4	TGTGCCAGCAGCCCCCGACAGGGCACTAATGAAAAACTGTTTTTT	CASSPRQGTNEKLFF
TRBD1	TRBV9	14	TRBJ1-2	TGTGCCAGCAGCTCACCCAACCGCGGACAGGGAAGCACCTTC	CASSSPNRGQGSTF
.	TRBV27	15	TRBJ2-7	TGTGCCAGCAGTTCCTCCGGACTGCTCTCCTACGAGCAGTACTTC	CASSSSGLLSYEQYF
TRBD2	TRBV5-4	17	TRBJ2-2	TGTGCCAGCCGCCCGGGACTAGCGGGAGGGAACACCGGGGAGCTGTTTTTT	CASRPGLAGGNTGELFF
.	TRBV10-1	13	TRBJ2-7	TGCGCCATCGAGGACAGTGGACAAGGGGAGCAGTACTTC	CAIEDSGQGEQYF
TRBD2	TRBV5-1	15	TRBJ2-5	TGCGCCAGCAGCTCCGGCGGGAGGGGGGTAGAGACCCAGTACTTC	CASSSGGRGVETQYF
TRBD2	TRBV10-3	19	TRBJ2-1	TGTGCCATCAGTGAGTCTGGGTCTAGCGGGAGTAGCGCCTACAATGAGCAGTTCTTC	CAISESGSSGSSAYNEQFF
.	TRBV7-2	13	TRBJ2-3	TGTGCCAGCAGCTTTTCTAGCGTAGATACGCAGTATTTT	CASSFSSVDTQYF
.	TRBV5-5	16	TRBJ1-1	TGTGCCAGCAGCTTGGATTTTCCCACTTTTGCCACTGAAGCTTTCTTT	CASSLDFPTFATEAFF
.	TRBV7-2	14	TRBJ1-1	TGTGCCAGCAGCCCGTGGGGGCGAGGCACTGAAGCTTTCTTT	CASSPWGRGTEAFF
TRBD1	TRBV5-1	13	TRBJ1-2	TGCGCCAGCAGCCCCGGACAGGGGTATGGCTACACCTTC	CASSPGQGYGYTF
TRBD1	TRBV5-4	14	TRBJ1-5	TGTGCCAGCAGCTTGGGGGGACAGAATCAGCCCCAGCATTTT	CASSLGGQNQPQHF
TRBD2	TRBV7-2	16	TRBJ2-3	TGTGCCAGCAGCTTAGGTAGCGGGAGGGCCTGGGATACGCAGTATTTT	CASSLGSGRAWDTQYF
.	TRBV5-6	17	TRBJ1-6	TGTGCCAGCAGCTTAAGGGGCAGGAGCTCCTATAATTCACCCCTCCACTTT	CASSLRGRSSYNSPLHF
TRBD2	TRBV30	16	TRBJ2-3	TGTGCCTGGAGTGTAACAAGACTAGCTGGCACAGATACGCAGTATTTT	CAWSVTRLAGTDTQYF
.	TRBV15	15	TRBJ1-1	TGTGCCACCAGCAGAGATCGACAACCGGACACTGAAGCTTTCTTT	CATSRDRQPDTEAFF
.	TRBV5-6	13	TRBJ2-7	TGTGCCAGCAGTACTAGGGGGTCCAACGAGCAGTACTTC	CASSTRGSNEQYF
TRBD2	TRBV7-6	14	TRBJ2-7	TGTGCCAGCAGCTTAGAGGGACTAGCCTACGAGCAGTACTTC	CASSLEGLAYEQYF
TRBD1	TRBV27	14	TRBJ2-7	TGTGCCAGCAGTTTTGCAGGGGGCTCCTACGAGCAGTACTTC	CASSFAGGSYEQYF
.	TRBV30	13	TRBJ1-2	TGTGCCTGGAGTGGGAATGAGGCCTATGGCTACACCTTC	CAWSGNEAYGYTF
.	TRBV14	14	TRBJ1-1	TGTGCCAGCAGCCAACTCACAGGTGGCACTGAAGCTTTCTTT	CASSQLTGGTEAFF
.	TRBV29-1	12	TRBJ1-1	TGCAGCGGGATGACAGGGAACACTGAAGCTTTCTTT	CSGMTGNTEAFF
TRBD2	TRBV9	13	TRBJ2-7	TGTGCCAGCAGCCCCCGGGGGGACTACGAGCAGTACTTC	CASSPRGDYEQYF
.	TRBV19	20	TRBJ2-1	TGTGCCAGTATTCCCGAGCCGCCAACTCTGACACCAATTACGGACAATGAGCAGTTCTTC	CASIPEPPTLTPITDNEQFF
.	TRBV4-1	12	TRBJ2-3	TGCGCCAGCAGCCAAGGAACAGGTACGCAGTATTTT	CASSQGTGTQYF
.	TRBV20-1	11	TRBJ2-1	TGCAGTGCTACCCAGGGCATTGAGCAGTTCTTC	CSATQGIEQFF
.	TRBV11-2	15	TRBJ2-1	TGTGCCAGCAGCTTGGGCCCGAGCCCCTACAATGAGCAGTTCTTC	CASSLGPSPYNEQFF
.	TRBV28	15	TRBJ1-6	TGTGCCAGCAGTTTGGCCAACAGGGATAATTCACCCCTCCACTTT	CASSLANRDNSPLHF
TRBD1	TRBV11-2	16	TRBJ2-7	TGTGCCAGCAGCTTACCGGGATCGGACAGGTCGTTCGAGCAGTACTTC	CASSLPGSDRSFEQYF
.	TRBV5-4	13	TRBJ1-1	TGTGCCAGCAGCCAACGACAGGACACTGAAGCTTTCTTT	CASSQRQDTEAFF